The TCR beta chain under discussion was sequenced for a study of breast tumors, draining lymph nodes, adjacent tissues. This CDR3 is 15 amino acids long. CDR1 is MNHEY, CDR2 SVGAGI, per germline. Trimming shortened V by 5 bases and J by 8 bases, and 19 bases separated the two germline ends. Turning to this clonotype: This may be a read error, as it is one base from a much larger clone.

Breast cancer patients provided tissue from their axillary draining lymph nodes. MiXCR, run by TCRdb on the multiplex PCR reads, gives a single entry per CDR3 protein. The sample holds 150,000 to 200,000 distinct CDR3 sequences, around 33% seen once. The J gene is TRBJ2-1, the V gene TRBV6-5; possible D gene TRBD1, 6 bases. The specimen sequenced was axillary lymph node tissue. The receptor was derived from a female donor with breast cancer. Some clones in this sample may be carry-over from other donors' samples. CDR3 residues: CASSPQDRPTDEQFF. For the CDR3, the DNA is TGTGCCAGCAGTCCCCAGGACAGACCTACGGATGAGCAGTTCTTC.